The clone carrying this T cell receptor (beta chain) was recorded once. Per the original methods: Reference gene primer amplification yielded estimated nucleated cell counts. This table comes from immunoSEQ multiplex PCR, and its TCRdb copy is limited to in-frame clones, with some not included. Clonal size and the V and J genes are those of that table, whereas D and trimming came from the DNA. Of hundreds of thousands of clones in the sample, roughly 80% were seen once. The data derive from a study of blood T cell repertoires in COVID-19. This receptor was identified in a man aged 35 to 55 who had been exposed to COVID-19. Sequences were obtained from PBMCs or T cells enriched from blood (not recorded which).

The CDR3 DNA sequence: TGTGCCAGCAGCAACCGGGGGTACAATGAGCAGTTCTTC. This gives the protein CASSNRGYNEQFF. The chain combines TRBV12-3 or TRBV12-4 with TRBJ2-1, with D perhaps TRBD2 (6 bases). Trimming pared 6 bases from V and 4 bases from J, leaving 10 bases between. The CDR3 spans 13 residues.